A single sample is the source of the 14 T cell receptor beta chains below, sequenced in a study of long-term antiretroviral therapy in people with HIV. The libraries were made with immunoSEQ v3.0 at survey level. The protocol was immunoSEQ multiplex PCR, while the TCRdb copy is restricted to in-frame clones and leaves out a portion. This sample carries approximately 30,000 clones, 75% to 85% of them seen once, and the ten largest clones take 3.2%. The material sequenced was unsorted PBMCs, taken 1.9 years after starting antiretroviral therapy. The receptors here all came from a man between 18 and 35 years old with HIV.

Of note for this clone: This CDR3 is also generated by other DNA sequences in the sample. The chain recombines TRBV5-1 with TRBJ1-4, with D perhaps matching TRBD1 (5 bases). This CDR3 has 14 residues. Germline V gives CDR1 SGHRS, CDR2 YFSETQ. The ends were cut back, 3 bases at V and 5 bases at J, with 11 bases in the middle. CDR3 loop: CASSSGQLNEKLFF. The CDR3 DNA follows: TGCGCCAGCAGCTCAGGGCAGCTGAATGAAAAACTGTTTTTT.

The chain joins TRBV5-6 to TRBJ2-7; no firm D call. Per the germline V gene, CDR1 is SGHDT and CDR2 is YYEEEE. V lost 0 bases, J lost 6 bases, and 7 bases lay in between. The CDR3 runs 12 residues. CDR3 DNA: TGTGCCAGCAGCTTGGTAGGGCTCGAGCAGTACTTC. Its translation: CASSLVGLEQYF.

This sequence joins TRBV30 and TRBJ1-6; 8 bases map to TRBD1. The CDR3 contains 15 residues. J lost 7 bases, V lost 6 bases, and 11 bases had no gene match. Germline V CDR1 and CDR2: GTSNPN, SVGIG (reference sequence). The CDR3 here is CACPTGQGGNSPLHF. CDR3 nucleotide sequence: TGTGCCTGTCCCACCGGACAGGGAGGGAATTCACCCCTCCACTTT.

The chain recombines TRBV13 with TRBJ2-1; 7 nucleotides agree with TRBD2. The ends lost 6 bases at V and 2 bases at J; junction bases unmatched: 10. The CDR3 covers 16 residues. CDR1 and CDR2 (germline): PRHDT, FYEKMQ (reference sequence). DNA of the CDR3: TGTGCCAGCAGTCTTGGGCGGGGGATAACCTACAATGAGCAGTTCTTC. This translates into CASSLGRGITYNEQFF.

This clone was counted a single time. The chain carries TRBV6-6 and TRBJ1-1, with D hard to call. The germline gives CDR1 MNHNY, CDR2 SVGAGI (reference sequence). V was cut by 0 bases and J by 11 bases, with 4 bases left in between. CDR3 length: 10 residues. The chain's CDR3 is CASSYSEAFF. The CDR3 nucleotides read TGTGCCAGCAGTTACTCAGAGGCTTTCTTT.

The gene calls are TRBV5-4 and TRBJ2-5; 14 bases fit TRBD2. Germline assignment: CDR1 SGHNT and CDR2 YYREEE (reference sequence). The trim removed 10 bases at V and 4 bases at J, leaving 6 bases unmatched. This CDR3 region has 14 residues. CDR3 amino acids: CACRLAGGRETQYF. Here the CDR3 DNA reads TGTGCCTGCCGACTAGCGGGGGGGCGAGAGACCCAGTACTTC.

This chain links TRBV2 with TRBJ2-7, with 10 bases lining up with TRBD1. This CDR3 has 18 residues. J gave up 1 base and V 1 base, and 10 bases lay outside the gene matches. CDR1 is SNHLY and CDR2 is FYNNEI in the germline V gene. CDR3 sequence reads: CASSEEPRDRGISYEQYF. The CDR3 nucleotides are TGTGCCAGCAGTGAAGAACCTCGGGACAGGGGCATTTCCTACGAGCAGTACTTC.

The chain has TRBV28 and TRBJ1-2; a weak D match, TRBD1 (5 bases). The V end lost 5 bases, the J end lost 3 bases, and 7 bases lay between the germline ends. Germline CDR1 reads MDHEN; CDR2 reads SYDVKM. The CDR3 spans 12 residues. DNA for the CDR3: TGTGCCAGCAGTAGACAGTACTATGGCTACACCTTC. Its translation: CASSRQYYGYTF.

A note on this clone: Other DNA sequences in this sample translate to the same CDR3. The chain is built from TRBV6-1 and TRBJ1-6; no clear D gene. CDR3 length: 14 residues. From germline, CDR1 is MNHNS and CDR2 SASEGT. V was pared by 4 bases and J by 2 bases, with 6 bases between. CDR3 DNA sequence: TGTGCCAGCAGTGCTGGCCCCTATAATTCACCCCTCCACTTT. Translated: CASSAGPYNSPLHF.

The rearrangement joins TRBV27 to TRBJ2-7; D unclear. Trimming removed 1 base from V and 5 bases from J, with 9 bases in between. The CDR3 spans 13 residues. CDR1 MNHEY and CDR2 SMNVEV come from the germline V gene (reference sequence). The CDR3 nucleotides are TGTGCCAGCAGTTTATTGTCCAGTCACGAGCAGTACTTC. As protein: CASSLLSSHEQYF.

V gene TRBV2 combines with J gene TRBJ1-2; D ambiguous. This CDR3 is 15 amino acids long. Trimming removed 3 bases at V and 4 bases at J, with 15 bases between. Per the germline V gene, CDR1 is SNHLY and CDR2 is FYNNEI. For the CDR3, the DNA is TGTGCCAGCAGTGATCGGTACGCCGAAACCTATGGCTACACCTTC. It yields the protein CASSDRYAETYGYTF.

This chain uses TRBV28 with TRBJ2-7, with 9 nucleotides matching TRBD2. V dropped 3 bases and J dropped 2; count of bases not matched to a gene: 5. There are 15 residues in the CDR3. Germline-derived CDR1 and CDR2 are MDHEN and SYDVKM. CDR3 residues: CASSFLAGGAYEQYV. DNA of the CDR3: TGTGCCAGCAGTTTCTTGGCGGGGGGGGCCTACGAGCAGTACGTC.

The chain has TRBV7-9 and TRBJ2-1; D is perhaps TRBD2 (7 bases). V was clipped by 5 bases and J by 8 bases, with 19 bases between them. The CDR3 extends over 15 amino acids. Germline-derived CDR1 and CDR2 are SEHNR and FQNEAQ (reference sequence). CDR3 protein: CASSPHTGGPDEQFF. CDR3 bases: TGTGCCAGCAGCCCACACACGGGGGGCCCGGATGAGCAGTTCTTC.

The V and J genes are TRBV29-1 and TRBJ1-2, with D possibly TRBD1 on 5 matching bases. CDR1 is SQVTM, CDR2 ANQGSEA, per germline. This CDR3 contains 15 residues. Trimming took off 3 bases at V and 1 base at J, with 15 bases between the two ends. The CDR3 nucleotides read TGCAGCGTTGACAGGGCAGACTCGTATAACTATGGCTACACCTTC. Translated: CSVDRADSYNYGYTF.